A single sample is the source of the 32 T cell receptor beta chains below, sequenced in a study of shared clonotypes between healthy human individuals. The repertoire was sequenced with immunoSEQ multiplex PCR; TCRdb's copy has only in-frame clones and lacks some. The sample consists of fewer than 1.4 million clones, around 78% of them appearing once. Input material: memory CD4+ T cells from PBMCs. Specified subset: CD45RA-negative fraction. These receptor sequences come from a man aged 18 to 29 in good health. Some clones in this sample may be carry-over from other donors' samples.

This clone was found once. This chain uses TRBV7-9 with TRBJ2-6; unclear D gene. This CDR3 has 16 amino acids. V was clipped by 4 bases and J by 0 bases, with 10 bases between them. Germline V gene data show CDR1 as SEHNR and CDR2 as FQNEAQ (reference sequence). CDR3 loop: CASSSLGFSGANVLTF. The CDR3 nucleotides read TGTGCCAGCAGCTCGCTGGGATTCTCTGGGGCCAACGTCCTGACTTTC. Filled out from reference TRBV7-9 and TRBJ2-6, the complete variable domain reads DTGVSQNPRHKITKRGQNVTFRCDPISEHNRLYWYRQTLGQGPEFLTYFQNEAQLEKSRLLSDRFSAERPKGSFSTLEIQRTEQGDSAMYLCASSSLGFSGANVLTFGAGSRLTVL.

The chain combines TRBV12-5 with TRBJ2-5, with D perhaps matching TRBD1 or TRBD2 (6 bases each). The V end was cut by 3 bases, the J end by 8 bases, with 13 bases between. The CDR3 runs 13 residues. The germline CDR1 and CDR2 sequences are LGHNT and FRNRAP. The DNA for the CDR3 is TGTGCTAGTGGTTTTTCGGGGGCGAACACCCAGTACTTC. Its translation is CASGFSGANTQYF.

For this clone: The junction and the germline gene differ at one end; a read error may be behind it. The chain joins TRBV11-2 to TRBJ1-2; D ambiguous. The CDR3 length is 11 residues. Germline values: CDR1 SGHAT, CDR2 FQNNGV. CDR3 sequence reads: CASSLGPPPAF. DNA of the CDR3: TGTGCCAGCAGCTTAGGTCCACCCCCGGCCTTC.

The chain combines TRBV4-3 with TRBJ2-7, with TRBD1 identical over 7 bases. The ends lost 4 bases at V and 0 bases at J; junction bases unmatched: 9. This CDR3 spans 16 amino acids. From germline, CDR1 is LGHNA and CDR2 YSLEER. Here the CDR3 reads CASSRGWAGGSYEQYF. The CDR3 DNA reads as TGCGCCAGCAGCCGGGGTTGGGCAGGGGGCTCCTACGAGCAGTACTTC.

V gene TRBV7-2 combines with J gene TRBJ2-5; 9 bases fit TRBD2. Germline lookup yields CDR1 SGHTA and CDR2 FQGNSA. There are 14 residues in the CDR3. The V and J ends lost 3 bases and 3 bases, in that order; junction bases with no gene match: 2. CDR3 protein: CASSLGLAKETQYF. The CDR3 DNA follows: TGTGCCAGCAGCTTGGGACTAGCTAAAGAGACCCAGTACTTC.

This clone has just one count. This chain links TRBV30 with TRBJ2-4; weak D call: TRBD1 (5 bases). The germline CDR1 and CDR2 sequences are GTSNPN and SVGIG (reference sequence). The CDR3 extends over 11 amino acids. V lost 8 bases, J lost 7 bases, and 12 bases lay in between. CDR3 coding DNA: TGTGCCGGCACAGGAGTGAACATTCAGTACTTC. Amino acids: CAGTGVNIQYF.

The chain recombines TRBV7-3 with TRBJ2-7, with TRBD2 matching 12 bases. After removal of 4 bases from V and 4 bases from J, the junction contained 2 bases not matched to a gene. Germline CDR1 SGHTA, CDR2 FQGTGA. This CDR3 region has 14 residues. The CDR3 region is CASSYLAGGYEQYF. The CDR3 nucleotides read TGTGCCAGCAGCTACCTAGCGGGAGGGTACGAGCAGTACTTC.

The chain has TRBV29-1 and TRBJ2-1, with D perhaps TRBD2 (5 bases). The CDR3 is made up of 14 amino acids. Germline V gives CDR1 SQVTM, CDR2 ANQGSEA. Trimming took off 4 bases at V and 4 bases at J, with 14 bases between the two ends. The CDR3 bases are TGCAGCGTTGTGAGGGATGTCGGGTACAATGAGCAGTTCTTC. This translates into CSVVRDVGYNEQFF.

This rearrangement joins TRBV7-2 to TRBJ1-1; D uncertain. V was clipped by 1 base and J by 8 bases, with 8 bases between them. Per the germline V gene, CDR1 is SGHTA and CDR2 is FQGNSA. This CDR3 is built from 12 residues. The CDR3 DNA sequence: TGTGCCAGCAGCTTAGTTCGAGGAGAAGCTTTCTTT. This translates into CASSLVRGEAFF.

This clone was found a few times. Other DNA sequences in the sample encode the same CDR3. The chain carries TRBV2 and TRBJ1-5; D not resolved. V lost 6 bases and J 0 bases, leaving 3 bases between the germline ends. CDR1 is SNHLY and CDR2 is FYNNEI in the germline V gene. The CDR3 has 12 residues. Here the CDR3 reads CASRDSNQPQHF. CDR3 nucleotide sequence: TGTGCCAGCAGGGATAGCAATCAGCCCCAGCATTTT.

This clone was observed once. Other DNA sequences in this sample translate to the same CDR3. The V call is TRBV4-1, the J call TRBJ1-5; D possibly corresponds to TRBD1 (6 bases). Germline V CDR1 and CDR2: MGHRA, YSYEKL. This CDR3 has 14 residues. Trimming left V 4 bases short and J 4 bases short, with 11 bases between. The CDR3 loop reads CASSREGGNQPQHF. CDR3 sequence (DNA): TGCGCCAGCAGCCGCGAAGGGGGGAATCAGCCCCAGCATTTT.

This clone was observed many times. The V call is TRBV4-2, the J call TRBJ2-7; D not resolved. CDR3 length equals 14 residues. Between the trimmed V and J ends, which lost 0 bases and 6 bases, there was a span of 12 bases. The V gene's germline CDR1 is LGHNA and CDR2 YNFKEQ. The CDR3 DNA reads TGTGCCAGCAGCCAAGATCTGAGGACGGGCGAGCAGTACTTC. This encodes CASSQDLRTGEQYF.

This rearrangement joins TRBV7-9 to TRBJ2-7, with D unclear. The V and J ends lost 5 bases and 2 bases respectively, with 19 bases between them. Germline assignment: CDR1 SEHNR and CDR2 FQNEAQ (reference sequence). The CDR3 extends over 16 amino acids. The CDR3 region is CASSLLDPDLAYEQYF. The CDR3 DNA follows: TGTGCCAGCAGCCTCCTGGACCCCGACCTGGCCTACGAGCAGTACTTC.

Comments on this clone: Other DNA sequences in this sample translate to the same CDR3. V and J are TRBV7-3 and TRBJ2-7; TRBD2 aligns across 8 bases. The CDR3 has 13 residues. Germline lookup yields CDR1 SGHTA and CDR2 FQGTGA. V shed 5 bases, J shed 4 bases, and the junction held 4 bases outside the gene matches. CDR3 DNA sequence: TGTGCCAGCAGCCCACGGGGGGGATACGAGCAGTACTTC. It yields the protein CASSPRGGYEQYF.

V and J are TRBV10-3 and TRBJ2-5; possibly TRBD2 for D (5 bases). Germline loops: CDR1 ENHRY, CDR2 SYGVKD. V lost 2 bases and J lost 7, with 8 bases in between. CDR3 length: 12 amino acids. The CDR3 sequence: CAISELGRTQYF. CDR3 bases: TGTGCCATCAGTGAGCTTGGGAGGACCCAGTACTTC.

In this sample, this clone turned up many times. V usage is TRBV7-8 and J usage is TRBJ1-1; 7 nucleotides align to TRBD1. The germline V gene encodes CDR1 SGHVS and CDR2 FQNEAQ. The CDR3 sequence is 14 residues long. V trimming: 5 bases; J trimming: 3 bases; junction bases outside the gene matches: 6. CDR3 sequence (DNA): TGTGCCAGCAGCAAAACAGGGGTACACACTGAAGCTTTCTTT. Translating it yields CASSKTGVHTEAFF. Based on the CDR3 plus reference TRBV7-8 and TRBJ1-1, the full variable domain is GAGVSQSPRYKVAKRGQDVALRCDPISGHVSLFWYQQALGQGPEFLTYFQNEAQLDKSGLPSDRFFAERPEGSVSTLKIQRTQQEDSAVYLCASSKTGVHTEAFFGQGTRLTVV.

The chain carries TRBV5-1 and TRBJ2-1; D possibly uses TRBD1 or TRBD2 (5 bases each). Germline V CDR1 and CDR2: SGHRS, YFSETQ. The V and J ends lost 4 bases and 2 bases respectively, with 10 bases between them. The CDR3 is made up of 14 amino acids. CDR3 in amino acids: CASSGDPAYNEQFF. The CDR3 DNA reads TGCGCCAGCAGCGGGGACCCAGCCTACAATGAGCAGTTCTTC.

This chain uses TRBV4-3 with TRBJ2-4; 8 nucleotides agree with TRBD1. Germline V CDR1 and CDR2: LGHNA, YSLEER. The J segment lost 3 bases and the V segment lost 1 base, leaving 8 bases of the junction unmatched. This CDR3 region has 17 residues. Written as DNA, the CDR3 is TGCGCCAGCAGCCAAGGCCTGACAGGGGAGGTCAAAAACATTCAGTACTTC. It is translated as CASSQGLTGEVKNIQYF.

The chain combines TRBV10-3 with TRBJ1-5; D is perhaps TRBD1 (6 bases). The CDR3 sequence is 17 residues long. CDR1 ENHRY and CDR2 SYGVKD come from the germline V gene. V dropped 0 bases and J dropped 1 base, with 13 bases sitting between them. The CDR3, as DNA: TGTGCCATCAGTGAGTCGCCAGGGGATGGAAGCAATCAGCCCCAGCATTTT. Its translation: CAISESPGDGSNQPQHF.

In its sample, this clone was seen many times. The CDR3 bases are TGTGCCAGCAGGCAAGACAGTCCCTACACCTTC. This gives the protein CASRQDSPYTF. The genes are TRBV5-6 and TRBJ1-2; D may be TRBD1 (5 bases). Germline V gives CDR1 SGHDT, CDR2 YYEEEE. V was pared by 5 bases and J by 10 bases, with 12 bases between. The CDR3 loop spans 11 amino acids.

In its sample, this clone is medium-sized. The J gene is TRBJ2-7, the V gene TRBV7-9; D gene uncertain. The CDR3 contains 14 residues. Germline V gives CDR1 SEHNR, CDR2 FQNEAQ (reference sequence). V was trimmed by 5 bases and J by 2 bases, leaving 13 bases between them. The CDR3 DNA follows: TGTGCCAGCAGCCTTGACCGCGTGCCCTACGAGCAGTACTTC. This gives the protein CASSLDRVPYEQYF.

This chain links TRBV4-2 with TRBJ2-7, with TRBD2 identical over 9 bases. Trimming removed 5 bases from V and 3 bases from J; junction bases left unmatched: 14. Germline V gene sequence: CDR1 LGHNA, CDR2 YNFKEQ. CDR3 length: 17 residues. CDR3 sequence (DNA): TGTGCCAGCAGCTTGGACGCTAGCGGGGAGTGGAACTACGAGCAGTACTTC. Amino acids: CASSLDASGEWNYEQYF.

CDR3 loop: CASSTNSYEQYF. Written as DNA, the CDR3 is TGTGCCAGCAGCACGAACAGCTACGAGCAGTACTTC. The chain couples TRBV5-4 to TRBJ2-7, with D unresolved. Germline V gene sequence: CDR1 SGHNT, CDR2 YYREEE (reference sequence). The CDR3 has 12 amino acids. V was pared by 4 bases and J by 3 bases, with 8 bases between.

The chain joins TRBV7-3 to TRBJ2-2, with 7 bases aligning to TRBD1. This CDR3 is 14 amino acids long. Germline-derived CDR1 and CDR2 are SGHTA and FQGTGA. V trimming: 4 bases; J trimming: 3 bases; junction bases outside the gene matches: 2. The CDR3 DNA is TGTGCCAGCAGCTCAACAGGGGACACCGGGGAGCTGTTTTTT. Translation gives CASSSTGDTGELFF.

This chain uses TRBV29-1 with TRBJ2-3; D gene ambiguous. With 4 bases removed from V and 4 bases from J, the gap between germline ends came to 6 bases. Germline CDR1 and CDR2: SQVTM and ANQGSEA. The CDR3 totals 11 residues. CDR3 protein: CSVADPDTQYF. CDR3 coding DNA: TGCAGCGTTGCGGACCCAGATACGCAGTATTTT.

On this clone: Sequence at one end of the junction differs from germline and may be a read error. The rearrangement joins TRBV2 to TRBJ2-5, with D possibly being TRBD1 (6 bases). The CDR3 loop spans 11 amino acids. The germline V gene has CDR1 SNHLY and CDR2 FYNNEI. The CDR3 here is CASSEETGLDF. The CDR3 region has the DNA TGTGCCAGCAGTGAAGAGACAGGCTTGGACTTC.

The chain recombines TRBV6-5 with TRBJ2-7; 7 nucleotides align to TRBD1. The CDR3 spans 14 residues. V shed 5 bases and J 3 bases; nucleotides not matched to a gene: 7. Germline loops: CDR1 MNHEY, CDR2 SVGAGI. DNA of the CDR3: TGTGCCAGCAGTCCCTACAGGGGCGACTACGAGCAGTACTTC. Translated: CASSPYRGDYEQYF.

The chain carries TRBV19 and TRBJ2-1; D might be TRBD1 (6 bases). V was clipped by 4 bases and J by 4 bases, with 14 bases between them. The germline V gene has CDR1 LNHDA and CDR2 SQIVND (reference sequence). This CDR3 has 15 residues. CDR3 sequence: CASSRSRGSYNEQFF. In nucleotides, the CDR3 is TGTGCCAGTAGTAGATCTAGGGGGAGTTACAATGAGCAGTTCTTC.

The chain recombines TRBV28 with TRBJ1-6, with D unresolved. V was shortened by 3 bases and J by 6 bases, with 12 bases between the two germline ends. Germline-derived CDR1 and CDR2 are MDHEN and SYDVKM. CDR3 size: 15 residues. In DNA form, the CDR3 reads TGTGCCAGCAGTTTGGTCAGAGGACTTAATTCACCCCTCCACTTT. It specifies CASSLVRGLNSPLHF.

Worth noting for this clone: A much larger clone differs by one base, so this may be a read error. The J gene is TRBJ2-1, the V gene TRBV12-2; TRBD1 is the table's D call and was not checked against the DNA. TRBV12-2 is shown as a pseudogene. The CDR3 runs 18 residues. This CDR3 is CASRFLSRGKGSHNEQFF. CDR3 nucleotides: TGTGCAAGTCGCTTCCTCTCTAGGGGAAAGGGATCCCACAATGAGCAGTTCTTC.

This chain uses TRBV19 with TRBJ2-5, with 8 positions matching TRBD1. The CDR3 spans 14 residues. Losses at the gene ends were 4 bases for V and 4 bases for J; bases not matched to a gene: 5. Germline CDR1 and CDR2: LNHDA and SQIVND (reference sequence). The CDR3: CASSTGQGRETQYF. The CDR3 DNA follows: TGTGCCAGTAGTACTGGACAGGGCCGAGAGACCCAGTACTTC.

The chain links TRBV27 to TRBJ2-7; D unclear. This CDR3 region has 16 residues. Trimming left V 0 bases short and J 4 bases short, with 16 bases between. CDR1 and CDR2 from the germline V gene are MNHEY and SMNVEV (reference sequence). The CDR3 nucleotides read TGTGCCAGCAGTTTATCCACGACTTCGCAGATTTACGAGCAGTACTTC. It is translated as CASSLSTTSQIYEQYF.